This TCR beta chain was retrieved from a study of identical twins (dated by TCRdb to the mid-2010s). Broadly, across the study: TCR alpha and beta repertoires from monozygotic twins, unrelated adults of various ages and cord blood were deep-sequenced to test whether fetal clonotypes persist. Replicate twin experiments were performed at different times using different library preparation protocols to rule out contamination. The study at large found these results: Invariant T cells such as MAIT and iNKT could partly confound zero-insertion analyses, although diverse VJ usage argued against such confounding for most clonotypes. Abundant cord blood beta clonotypes had fewer insertions, young adult naive repertoires showed a similar but weaker trend, and memory repertoires showed no such trend. A weaker excess of twin sharing was found in beta out-of-frame sequences because the signal-to-noise ratio was lowered by fewer shared sequences. Conclusions relied on cross-sectional statistical analysis, since the same donors could not be followed over many years. Compared with coincidental sharing between unrelated individuals, out-of-frame TCR alpha sequences shared between twins had an excess of sequences with low generation probability. In monozygotic twins, recombination models systematically underestimated out-of-frame TCR alpha sharing, but the models matched the sharing seen between unrelated individuals.

Preparation of the library involved 5' RACE. The instrument given in TCRdb is Illumina HiSeq 2000. A universal primer binding site was added through template switching, and the final cDNA carried a unique molecular identifier so that TCR cDNA molecules could be counted accurately. Specific primers in the conserved constant-segment region were used to synthesize first-strand cDNA for the TCR alpha and beta chains. To control for contamination, every cDNA library was double barcoded, receiving both a SMART-Mk sample barcode and Illumina barcodes. TruSeq adapter sequences along with Illumina sample barcodes were introduced in two successive PCR steps. Sequencing of the TCR alpha and beta cDNA libraries was done on the Illumina HiSeq platform using custom primers. In the authors' own workflow: Unique molecular identifiers were extracted from raw reads with MiGEC, and CDR3 positions were determined with MiXCR. For each individual, recombination models were inferred using an EM algorithm with the repgenHMM and IGoR tools. The tcR package in R was used for shared clonotype analysis, with sharing normalized by the product of cloneset sizes. To study raw recombination without the effects of thymic and clonal selection, out-of-frame nonproductive sequences were analyzed. Using fastp at Q25 and MiXCR, TCRdb reprocessed the public reads and kept productive beta chains. One record per CDR3 amino acid sequence lists the most common genes and DNA. TCRdb, not the original authors, processed these V and J calls. The sample profile shows about 280,000 distinct CDR3 sequences; roughly 8.6% of them were found once. The top ten clones comprise over 2% of the sample.

Every donor in the study was a healthy Caucasian. The twin cohort consisted of three pairs of female monozygotic twins, all aged about 18 to 29 years. Miltenyi CD45RO+ enrichment and human naive T-cell isolation kits were used to isolate memory (CD45RO+) and naive T cells from PBMC. This clonotype was counted a few times. Its specific antigen is unknown. The sample holds no much larger clone one base away, and base qualities are not on file. Spanning cysteine to phenylalanine, the CDR3 consists of 13 amino acids. Kept here is only the CDR3 DNA, which spans 39 bases and is read in frame from base 1. For CDR1 and CDR2, the germline V gene (reference sequence) lists DFQATT and SNEGSKA. Cut back by 8 bases and 4 bases, the V and J ends lie 17 bases apart. These data were also reused for a study on yellow fever vaccine responses in identical twins. The second source states: According to the authors, in identical twins the way T cells responded to vaccination appeared partly convergent and partly personalized. In the study, vaccine-responding T cell clones were precisely tracked in identical twins.

This receptor chain uses TRBV20-1 and TRBJ2-5; the D gene assignment is perhaps TRBD1 or TRBD2, with each matching 5 bases. The receptor was isolated from a woman between 18 and 29 years old in good health. The sequencing sample was made of memory (CD45RO+) T cells sorted from blood. Sample cell subset or site, as interpreted from the label and publication: CD45RO+ enriched T cells. CDR3 region: CSLEEGPTETQYF. The nucleotides read TGCAGTTTAGAAGAGGGGCCCACAGAGACCCAGTACTTC.